This T cell receptor (beta chain) was captured in a study of blood T cell repertoires in COVID-19. Study-wide background: T cells, B-cell-depleted T cells, or PBMCs provided the cDNA or gDNA that served as material.

The CDR3 has 13 residues. Germline V gene sequence: CDR1 SGHNT, CDR2 YYREEE (reference sequence). The V end lost 1 base, the J end lost 4 bases, and 8 bases lay between the germline ends. Per the original data handling: Estimates of nucleated cell counts were drawn from the amplification of reference gene primers. The repertoire was sequenced with immunoSEQ multiplex PCR; TCRdb's copy has only in-frame clones and lacks some. The V and J calls and clone size are taken from that table; D and trimming were inferred from the DNA. Here the sample spans 79,000 or so clones, approximately 86% being singletons.

The sequenced sample was peripheral blood. The V gene is TRBV5-4, the J gene TRBJ1-2, with a tentative D call TRBD1 (6 bases). The sequence came from a human donor in a cohort sampled during active COVID-19. The CDR3 DNA is TGTGCCAGCAGCTTGACAGGGTCCTATGGCTACACCTTC. Translating it yields CASSLTGSYGYTF.